This T cell receptor (beta chain) came from a study of cytomegalovirus exposure and HLA in healthy donors. Study-level information: Prior work identified some 120 million unique TCR beta sequences in around 170 million T cells.

PCR amplification relied on 60 Vbeta primers (plus 13 Jbeta primers). Produced via immunoSEQ multiplex PCR; TCRdb's table is partial and in-frame only. The data hold around 140,000 clones, with 70% to 80% observed a single time. Sequencing input: PBMCs. The receptor comes from a woman aged 55-75 years in good health and CMV-seropositive.

Here the CDR3 DNA reads TGTGCCAGCAGTTTACAGGCAGCTTACTACAATGAGCAGTTCTTC. It encodes CASSLQAAYYNEQFF. The chain joins TRBV28 to TRBJ2-1; D not certain. Germline CDR1 reads MDHEN; CDR2 reads SYDVKM. CDR3 length: 15 amino acids. V was cut by 2 bases and J by 3 bases, with 11 bases left in between.